Listed here are 31 T cell receptor beta chains from one sample, sequenced in a study of T cells in Graves' hyperthyroidism and ophthalmopathy. RNA transcripts were the template for amplifying TCR beta CDR3 regions. The HTBI set primed first-round TCR CDR3 RT-PCR. TCRdb re-derived calls from the multiplex PCR reads in MiXCR, one entry per CDR3 protein. The sample yields 610,000 or so distinct CDR3 sequences, 35% to 55% seen once. Sequences were obtained from peripheral blood or thyroid tissue (not recorded which). The receptors stem from a young woman with Graves' hyperthyroidism.

This clonotype was counted at least ten times. The chain recombines TRBV7-9 with TRBJ1-2, with D unclear. This CDR3 is built from 15 residues. Germline V gene lookup returns CDR1 SEHNR and CDR2 FQNEAQ (reference sequence). Trimming cost V 1 base and J 4 bases, with 13 bases left between them. The CDR3 region has the DNA TGTGCCAGCAGCTTAGAAGCGGGGTCAGGCTATGGCTACACCTTC. Translated, it gives CASSLEAGSGYGYTF. The complete variable domain, with remaining parts taken from reference TRBV7-9 and TRBJ1-2, reads DTGVSQNPRHKITKRGQNVTFRCDPISEHNRLYWYRQTLGQGPEFLTYFQNEAQLEKSRLLSDRFSAERPKGSFSTLEIQRTEQGDSAMYLCASSLEAGSGYGYTFGSGTRLTVV.

There are many counts of this clonotype. V gene TRBV12-3 or TRBV12-4 combines with J gene TRBJ1-2, with a weak D call TRBD1 (5 bases). There are 13 residues in the CDR3. Trimming cost V 8 bases and J 2 bases, with 12 bases left between them. The CDR3 coding sequence is TGTGCCAGCGCGGGACGGAGAAACTATGGCTACACCTTC. This gives the protein CASAGRRNYGYTF.

About this clonotype itself: A read error may be the cause here, since a much bigger clone is one base away. The gene calls are TRBV6-5 and TRBJ1-2, with D perhaps TRBD1 (6 bases). V lost 5 bases and J 3 bases, leaving 19 bases between the germline ends. Germline CDR1 MNHEY, CDR2 SVGAGI. This CDR3 contains 16 residues. In DNA, the CDR3 is TGTGCCAGCAGTCCTATTTCAACCAGGGGAGACTATGGCTACACCTTC. Its protein is CASSPISTRGDYGYTF.

About this clonotype itself: This may stem from a read error, because a much larger clone lies one nucleotide away. J is TRBJ2-7 and V is TRBV20-1, with 11 bases aligning to TRBD2. The germline CDR1 and CDR2 sequences are DFQATT and SNEGSKA (reference sequence). This CDR3 is 13 amino acids long. The V and J ends lost 6 bases and 9 bases, in that order; junction bases with no gene match: 10. The CDR3 DNA is TGCAGTGCCGGTAGCGGGAGGGCCTACAGGCAGTACTTC. Its protein is CSAGSGRAYRQYF.

The J gene is TRBJ2-3, the V gene TRBV9; no reliable D call. Trimming shortened V by 4 bases and J by 3 bases, and 9 bases separated the two germline ends. The V gene's germline CDR1 is SGDLS and CDR2 YYNGEE. This CDR3 is built from 13 residues. CDR3 sequence: CASSRLKTDTQYF. The CDR3 DNA reads TGTGCCAGCAGCCGGCTCAAGACAGATACGCAGTATTTT.

This clonotype showed up many times. The rearrangement uses TRBV20-1 and TRBJ2-3; D remains unclear. Trimming stripped 0 bases from V and 0 bases from J, with 10 bases between. Germline V gene data show CDR1 as DFQATT and CDR2 as SNEGSKA (reference sequence). This CDR3 spans 15 amino acids. The chain's CDR3 is CSAREGYPSTDTQYF. Here the CDR3 DNA reads TGCAGTGCTAGAGAAGGGTATCCTAGCACAGATACGCAGTATTTT.

With respect to this clonotype: Compared with germline, one end of the junction differs, possibly owing to a read error. The chain combines TRBV20-1 with TRBJ1-2, with D maybe TRBD1 (6 bases). Germline V lookup: CDR1 DFQATT, CDR2 SNEGSKA (reference sequence). The CDR3 loop spans 12 amino acids. The CDR3, as DNA: TGCAGTGCTAGTACGGGGGCGCGAGGCTGCACCTTC. Protein sequence: CSASTGARGCTF.

V and J are TRBV2 and TRBJ1-2; tentatively, D is TRBD1 (6 bases). The CDR3 runs 13 residues. The V gene lost 0 bases and the J gene lost 8 bases, with 10 bases spanning the gap. Germline V gene sequence: CDR1 SNHLY, CDR2 FYNNEI. This CDR3 is CASSEAQQGGYTF. CDR3 DNA: TGTGCCAGCAGTGAAGCACAACAGGGAGGCTACACCTTC.

The J gene is TRBJ2-1, the V gene TRBV6-1, with D tentatively TRBD1 or TRBD2 (5 bases each). The CDR3 covers 14 residues. CDR1 is MNHNS, CDR2 SASEGT, per germline. V was pared by 4 bases and J by 7 bases, with 14 bases between. The CDR3 spells CASSGDPWGNEQFF. Here the CDR3 DNA reads TGTGCCAGCAGTGGAGACCCGTGGGGGAATGAGCAGTTCTTC.

This clonotype was seen only once. The chain carries TRBV20-1 and TRBJ1-6, with unresolved D. The CDR3 has 17 amino acids. Trimming took off 3 bases at V and 8 bases at J, with 23 bases between the two ends. CDR1 DFQATT and CDR2 SNEGSKA come from the germline V gene (reference sequence). The CDR3, as DNA: TGCAGTGCTAGTGGTTTGACGGGGATTGCCAAACATTCACCCCTCCACTTT. Translating gives CSASGLTGIAKHSPLHF.

This clonotype was found a few times. A much larger clone sits a single nucleotide away, making a read error possible. CDR3 DNA sequence: TGTGCCAGCAGCCAAACAGGGTCGAACCTCTACGAGCAGTACTTC. Translated: CASSQTGSNLYEQYF. The rearrangement uses TRBV7-9 and TRBJ2-7; maybe TRBD1 (6 bases). The ends were cut back, 5 bases at V and 3 bases at J, with 17 bases in the middle. The CDR3 loop spans 15 amino acids. The germline V gene encodes CDR1 SEHNR and CDR2 FQNEAQ (reference sequence).

This clonotype was seen repeatedly, ten times or more. The chain couples TRBV29-1 to TRBJ1-1; weak D call: TRBD1 (5 bases). The CDR3 covers 14 residues. The V gene lost 7 bases and the J gene lost 5 bases, with 20 bases spanning the gap. Germline CDR1 and CDR2: SQVTM and ANQGSEA. CDR3 bases: TGCAGCGGGGCCCCAGGGCCCTGGGGGACTGAAGCTTTCTTT. This translates into CSGAPGPWGTEAFF.

This sequence joins TRBV15 and TRBJ1-5; D uncertain. The germline CDR1 and CDR2 sequences are LNHNV and YYDKDF (reference sequence). The germline V and J ends were trimmed by 1 base and 14 bases, with 18 bases remaining between them. The CDR3 has 14 amino acids. CDR3 amino acids: CATSRVAGAGYEHF. The CDR3 DNA reads TGTGCCACCAGCAGAGTTGCGGGAGCAGGCTACGAGCATTTT.

This clonotype was seen a handful of times. J is TRBJ2-7 and V is TRBV4-1; TRBD1 matches at 10 bases. The trim removed 0 bases at V and 7 bases at J, leaving 9 bases unmatched. This CDR3 is 16 amino acids long. Germline V CDR1 and CDR2: MGHRA, YSYEKL. The CDR3: CASSQEARDRGREQYF. The DNA for the CDR3 is TGCGCCAGCAGCCAAGAGGCCCGGGACAGGGGTCGAGAGCAGTACTTC.

This clonotype was detected ten times or more. This rearrangement joins TRBV9 to TRBJ1-4, with D hard to call. Trimming took 4 bases from V and 5 from J, leaving 12 bases between them. The germline V gene has CDR1 SGDLS and CDR2 YYNGEE. There are 14 residues in the CDR3. CDR3 region: CASSLLAANEKLFF. Written as DNA, the CDR3 is TGTGCCAGCAGCTTACTCGCTGCGAATGAAAAACTGTTTTTT.

As concerns this clonotype: Sequence at one end of the junction differs from germline and may be a read error. The genes are TRBV5-1 and TRBJ2-2; TRBD1 agrees at 12 bases. Per germline, CDR1 SGHRS and CDR2 YFSETQ. The CDR3 is 12 amino acids. The CDR3 is CASSSGQGAIPF. The CDR3 DNA follows: TGCGCCAGCAGCTCGGGACAGGGGGCAATCCCCTTT. Full variable domain (missing parts from reference TRBV5-1 and TRBJ2-2): KAGVTQTPRYLIKTRGQQVTLSCSPISGHRSVSWYQQTPGQGLQFLFEYFSETQRNKGNFPGRFSGRQFSNSRSEMNVSTLELGDSALYLCASSSGQGAIPFGEGSRLTVL.

This clonotype was picked up many times. The chain couples TRBV6-2 or TRBV6-3 to TRBJ1-5; a possible D gene is TRBD1 (5 bases). CDR3 length: 15 amino acids. With 6 bases removed from V and 7 bases from J, the gap between germline ends came to 19 bases. Germline V lookup: CDR1 MNHEY, CDR2 SVGEGT. The CDR3 protein is CASRSGFAAFQPQHF. DNA of the CDR3: TGTGCCAGCAGGTCAGGGTTCGCGGCGTTCCAGCCCCAGCATTTT.

This clonotype has a count of ten or more. This chain links TRBV20-1 with TRBJ2-7; 12 nucleotides match TRBD2. Germline values: CDR1 DFQATT, CDR2 SNEGSKA (reference sequence). CDR3 length: 13 amino acids. The trim removed 5 bases at V and 3 bases at J, leaving 2 bases unmatched. The CDR3 bases are TGCAGTGCTCCGACTAGCGGGAGCTACGAGCAGTACTTC. This gives the protein CSAPTSGSYEQYF.

V and J are TRBV7-2 and TRBJ2-5; 8 bases are a match to TRBD1. Germline CDR1 SGHTA, CDR2 FQGNSA. The CDR3 extends over 15 amino acids. V lost 3 bases, J lost 9 bases, and 12 bases stayed unmatched. The CDR3 DNA is TGTGCCAGCAGCTTCGGACAGGGCGGCAATCAGCCCCAGTACTTC. This translates into CASSFGQGGNQPQYF.

The chain has TRBV24-1 and TRBJ2-5; D possibly uses TRBD1 or TRBD2 (6 bases each). The CDR3 length is 17 residues. Germline assignment: CDR1 KGHDR and CDR2 SFDVKD. V gave up 2 bases and J gave up 5 bases, with 20 bases separating them. The CDR3 region has the DNA TGTGCCACCAGTGATTCCGTAGGGGGGAGACATCGGGAGACCCAGTACTTC. It specifies CATSDSVGGRHRETQYF.

This clonotype was observed at least ten times. The V call is TRBV19, the J call TRBJ1-6; the match to TRBD1 covers 10 bases. The V segment lost 6 bases and the J segment 9 bases; nucleotides outside the gene matches: 2. Per germline, CDR1 LNHDA and CDR2 SQIVND (reference sequence). This CDR3 spans 13 amino acids. The CDR3 is CASRRTGGSPLHF. The CDR3 coding sequence is TGTGCCAGTAGGCGGACAGGGGGTTCACCCCTCCACTTT.

This clonotype was detected ten times or more. V and J are TRBV6-2 or TRBV6-3 and TRBJ2-7; 11 bases align to TRBD2. CDR1 is MNHEY and CDR2 is SVGEGT in the germline V gene. Unmatched junction bases numbered 7, after V lost 8 bases and J lost 4 bases. CDR3 size: 14 residues. In nucleotides, the CDR3 is TGTGCCAGCTTAGCGGGAGGGCCGGGATACGAGCAGTACTTC. Translation gives CASLAGGPGYEQYF.

The sample holds a few counts of this clonotype. The chain combines TRBV6-5 with TRBJ2-7, with 7 bases aligning to TRBD2. The J segment lost 5 bases and the V segment lost 6 bases, leaving 10 bases of the junction unmatched. CDR3 size: 14 residues. In germline, CDR1 is MNHEY, CDR2 SVGAGI. CDR3 region: CASRGRENTDEQYF. The CDR3 coding sequence is TGTGCCAGCAGAGGGCGGGAGAACACCGACGAGCAGTACTTC.

This chain links TRBV29-1 with TRBJ1-6, with TRBD1 matching 10 bases. The CDR3 loop spans 13 amino acids. CDR1 and CDR2 from the germline V gene are SQVTM and ANQGSEA. V trimming: 5 bases; J trimming: 6 bases; junction bases outside the gene matches: 1. The CDR3 loop is CSVRQGANSPLHF. As DNA, the CDR3 is TGCAGCGTTAGACAGGGGGCTAATTCACCCCTCCACTTT.

This clonotype was detected many times. V usage is TRBV4-1 and J usage is TRBJ1-1; unclear D gene. The V gene's germline CDR1 is MGHRA and CDR2 YSYEKL. The CDR3 sequence is 17 residues long. V shed 1 base and J shed 0 bases, with 15 bases lying between them. The CDR3 coding sequence is TGCGCCAGCAGCCAAGGGAAACAGAGAGCATTGAACACTGAAGCTTTCTTT. This sequence encodes CASSQGKQRALNTEAFF.

On this clonotype itself: A much more abundant neighbour one base away suggests this may be a read error. In DNA, the CDR3 is TGTGCCAGCAGTTACACAACGAACACCGGGGAGCTGTTTTTT. Amino acids: CASSYTTNTGELFF. The chain uses TRBV12-3 or TRBV12-4 and TRBJ2-2; D is unclear. V was clipped by 4 bases and J by 0 bases, with 6 bases between them. This CDR3 comprises 14 residues.

This clonotype was detected ten times or more. The J gene is TRBJ1-6, the V gene TRBV6-5; 8 positions agree with TRBD1. V dropped 6 bases and J dropped 6; count of bases not matched to a gene: 13. This CDR3 comprises 17 residues. Germline V gene sequence: CDR1 MNHEY, CDR2 SVGAGI. The CDR3 spells CASRTVSDRGPNSPLHF. CDR3 nucleotides: TGTGCCAGCAGAACCGTTTCCGACAGGGGCCCTAATTCACCCCTCCACTTT.

This clonotype was seen repeatedly, ten times or more. This sequence joins TRBV6-1 and TRBJ1-6, with D possibly TRBD1 on 5 matching bases. The CDR3 contains 15 residues. Deletions cut 7 bases from V and 11 bases from J, with 21 bases between. CDR1 MNHNS and CDR2 SASEGT come from the germline V gene. The CDR3 protein is CASISPGPGAAPLHF. The CDR3 nucleotides are TGTGCCAGCATCTCTCCGGGGCCCGGAGCGGCACCCCTCCACTTT.

This clonotype came up many times. The chain employs TRBV10-3 and TRBJ2-3, with TRBD2 matching 7 bases. Germline values: CDR1 ENHRY, CDR2 SYGVKD. The CDR3 covers 15 residues. V lost 2 bases to trimming and J lost 6 bases; unmatched junction nucleotides: 8. The chain's CDR3 is CAISEPGGLRDTQYF. The CDR3 bases are TGTGCCATCAGTGAGCCGGGAGGCCTGCGTGATACGCAGTATTTT.

The sample holds many counts of this clonotype. V is TRBV29-1 and J is TRBJ1-2; D uncertain. V dropped 1 base and J dropped 8 bases, with 20 bases sitting between them. CDR1 SQVTM and CDR2 ANQGSEA come from the germline V gene. The CDR3 covers 15 residues. CDR3 nucleotide sequence: TGCAGCGTTGAAGCCCGTTTCGACTGGCCGGGGGGCTACACCTTC. Translating it yields CSVEARFDWPGGYTF. Variable domain in full (rest from reference TRBV29-1 and TRBJ1-2): SAVISQKPSRDICQRGTSLTIQCQVDSQVTMMFWYRQQPGQSLTLIATANQGSEATYESGFVIDKFPISRPNLTFSTLTVSNMSPEDSSIYLCSVEARFDWPGGYTFGSGTRLTVV.

This clonotype was found many times. The chain is built from TRBV12-5 and TRBJ2-5; 10 nucleotides align to TRBD2. Trimming at V came to 9 bases and at J to 0 bases, leaving 7 bases not matched to a gene. The germline V gene has CDR1 LGHNT and CDR2 FRNRAP. The CDR3 spans 15 residues. Here the CDR3 reads CASSRTSGNQETQYF. CDR3 coding DNA: TGTGCTAGCTCCCGGACTAGCGGAAACCAAGAGACCCAGTACTTC.